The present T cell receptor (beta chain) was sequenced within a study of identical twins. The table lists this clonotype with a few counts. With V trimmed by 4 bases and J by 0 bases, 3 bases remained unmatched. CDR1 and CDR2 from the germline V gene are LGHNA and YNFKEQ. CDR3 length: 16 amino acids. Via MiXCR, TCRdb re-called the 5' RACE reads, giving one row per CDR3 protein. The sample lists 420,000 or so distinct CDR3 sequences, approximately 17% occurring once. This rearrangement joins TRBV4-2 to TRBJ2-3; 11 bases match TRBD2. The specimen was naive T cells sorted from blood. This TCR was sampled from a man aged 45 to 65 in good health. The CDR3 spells CASSRRTSGSTDTQYF. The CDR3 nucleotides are TGTGCCAGCAGCCGAAGGACTAGCGGGAGCACAGATACGCAGTATTTT.